This T cell receptor beta chain was recovered during a study of regulatory T cells in long-lasting Graves disease. The time point denotes: newly diagnosed GD, antithyroid drugs for less than 3 months. Extracted RNA from PBMCs served as the source of the TCR library. This clonotype was counted a few times. Researchers made TCR beta libraries by using iRepertoire HTBI primers and running Arm-PCR on CDR3 regions. Via MiXCR, TCRdb re-called the multiplex PCR reads, giving one row per CDR3 protein. The data contain 350,000 to 450,000 distinct CDR3 sequences, 15% of them singletons. Germline V gene lookup returns CDR1 MDHEN and CDR2 SYDVKM. The CDR3 extends over 14 amino acids. Trimming at V came to 5 bases and at J to 5 bases, leaving 5 bases not matched to a gene. In addition, the sample was reused for a study of T cells in Graves' hyperthyroidism and ophthalmopathy.

Source: peripheral blood mononuclear cells (PBMCs), taken at new diagnosis, from a patient treated with antithyroid drugs. This clonotype originated in a middle-aged woman with Graves disease. The chain uses TRBV28 and TRBJ1-4; 7 nucleotides match TRBD1. CDR3 sequence reads: CASSRTGKNEKLFF. In DNA, the CDR3 is TGTGCCAGCAGTCGGACAGGAAAAAATGAAAAACTGTTTTTT.